This TCR beta chain was profiled in a study of T cell repertoires in cytomegalovirus infection. Study details: Public signatures in TCR beta pointed to CMV infection and matching HLA type.

Whole-study findings and limits: The study identified carriers of CMV plus the relevant HLA from cumulative public TCR beta family frequency.

In TCRdb, the reads were re-called with MiXCR into one record per CDR3 protein. Of fewer than 1,000,000 distinct CDR3 sequences in the sample, around 30% were seen once. Details on this clonotype: Its antigen is still unknown. One end of the junction does not line up with germline, which may come from a read error.

The CDR3 contains 14 residues. From germline, CDR1 is MNHEY and CDR2 SVGEGT. The chain combines TRBV6-2 or TRBV6-3 with TRBJ2-5; D possibly corresponds to TRBD1 (6 bases). The receptor was isolated from a human donor in good health (CMV status not recorded). Some clones in this sample may be carry-over from other donors' samples. The sample in question was cultured CD8+ T cells from PBMCs, obtained from culture after CMV antigen stimulation. CDR3 in DNA: TGTGCCAACAGTACTTTATGGACAGAAGAGACCCAGTACTTC. Translated, it gives CANSTLWTEETQYF.